The entry that follows covers one TCR beta chain sequence. The target antigen is unknown. Documented treatment: over 15 received Ad26.COV2.S at low or high dose, single or two shots; 5 received placebo; per-sample allocation not given. Following the first vaccine or placebo injection, samples were taken on day 63. This adult donor, from Boston, was 18-55 years old. The CDR3 spans 18 residues. Per germline, CDR1 SGHVS and CDR2 FQNEAQ. V lost 2 bases to trimming and J lost 6 bases; unmatched junction nucleotides: 11. This sample was taken from a study of Ad26.COV2.S vaccination and SARS-CoV-2 variants. Broader study findings: Once vaccination had occurred, spike-specific CD8+ and CD4+ T cell responses reportedly showed substantial breadth.

Sequenced by immunoSEQ multiplex PCR; TCRdb stores in-frame clones only, minus some. The sample comprises about 350,000 clones, around 83% of which are singletons, and about 3.3% rests with the top ten. This material consisted of peripheral blood, taken in a trial of Ad26.COV2.S vaccine versus placebo. This sequence joins TRBV7-8 and TRBJ1-6; 9 positions agree with TRBD1. This TCR came from a person aged 18-60 years who received the Ad26.COV2.S COVID-19 vaccine or a placebo. This chain's CDR3 is CASSLSPGTGFGNSPLHF. CDR3 DNA: TGTGCCAGCAGCTTAAGTCCCGGGACAGGGTTCGGTAATTCACCCCTCCACTTT.